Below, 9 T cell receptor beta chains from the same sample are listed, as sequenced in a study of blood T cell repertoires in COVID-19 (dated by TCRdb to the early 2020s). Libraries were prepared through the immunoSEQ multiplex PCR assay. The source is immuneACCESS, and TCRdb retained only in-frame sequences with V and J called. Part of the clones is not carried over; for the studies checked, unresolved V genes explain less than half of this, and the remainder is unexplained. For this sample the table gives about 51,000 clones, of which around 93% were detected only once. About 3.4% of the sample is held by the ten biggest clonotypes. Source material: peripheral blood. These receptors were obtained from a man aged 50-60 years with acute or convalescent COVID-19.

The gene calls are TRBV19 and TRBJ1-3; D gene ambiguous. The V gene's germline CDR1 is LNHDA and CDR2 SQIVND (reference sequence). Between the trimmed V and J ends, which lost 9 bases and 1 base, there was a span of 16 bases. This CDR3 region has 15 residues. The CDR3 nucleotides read TGTGCCAGCACCCGGATGGCGGATTCTGGAAACACCATATATTTT. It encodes CASTRMADSGNTIYF.

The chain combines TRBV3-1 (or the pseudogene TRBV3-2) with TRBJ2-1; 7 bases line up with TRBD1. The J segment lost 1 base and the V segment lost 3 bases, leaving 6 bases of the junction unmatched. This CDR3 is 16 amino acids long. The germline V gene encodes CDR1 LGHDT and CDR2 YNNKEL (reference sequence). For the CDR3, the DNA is TGTGCCAGCAGCCAGGACAGGCAGGTTTCCTACAATGAGCAGTTCTTC. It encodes CASSQDRQVSYNEQFF.

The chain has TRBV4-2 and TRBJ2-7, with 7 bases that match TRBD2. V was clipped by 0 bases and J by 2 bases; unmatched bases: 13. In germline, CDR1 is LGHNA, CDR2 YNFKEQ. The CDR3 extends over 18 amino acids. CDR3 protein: CASSQDGASGGKPYEQYF. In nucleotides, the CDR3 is TGTGCCAGCAGCCAAGATGGGGCTAGCGGCGGCAAGCCCTACGAGCAGTACTTC.

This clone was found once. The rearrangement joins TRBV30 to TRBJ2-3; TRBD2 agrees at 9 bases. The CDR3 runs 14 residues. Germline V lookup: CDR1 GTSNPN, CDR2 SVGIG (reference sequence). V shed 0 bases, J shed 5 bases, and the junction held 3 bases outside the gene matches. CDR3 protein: CAWSVKAGGDTQYF. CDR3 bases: TGTGCCTGGAGTGTCAAAGCGGGGGGAGATACGCAGTATTTT.

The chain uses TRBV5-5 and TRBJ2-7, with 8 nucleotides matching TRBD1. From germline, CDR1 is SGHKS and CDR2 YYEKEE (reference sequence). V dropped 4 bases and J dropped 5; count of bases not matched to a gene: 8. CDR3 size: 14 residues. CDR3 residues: CASSIGQGRDEQYF. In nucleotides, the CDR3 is TGTGCCAGCAGCATCGGACAGGGCAGGGACGAGCAGTACTTC.

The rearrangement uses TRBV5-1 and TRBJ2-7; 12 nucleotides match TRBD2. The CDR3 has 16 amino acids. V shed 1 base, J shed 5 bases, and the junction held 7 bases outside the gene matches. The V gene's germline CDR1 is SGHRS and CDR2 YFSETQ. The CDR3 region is CASSLSTSGGGNEQYF. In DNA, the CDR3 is TGCGCCAGCAGCTTGTCGACTAGCGGGGGTGGGAACGAGCAGTACTTC.

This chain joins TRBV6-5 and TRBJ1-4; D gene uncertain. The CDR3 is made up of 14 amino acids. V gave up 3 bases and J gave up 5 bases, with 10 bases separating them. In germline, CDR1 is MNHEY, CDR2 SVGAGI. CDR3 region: CASSYSPQNEKLFF. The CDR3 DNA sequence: TGTGCCAGCAGTTATAGTCCCCAAAATGAAAAACTGTTTTTT.

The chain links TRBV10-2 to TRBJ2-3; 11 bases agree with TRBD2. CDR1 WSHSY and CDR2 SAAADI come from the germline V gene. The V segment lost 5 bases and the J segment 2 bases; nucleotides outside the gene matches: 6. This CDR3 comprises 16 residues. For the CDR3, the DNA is TGCGCCAGCAGTCTGACTAGCGGGGAGAACACAGATACGCAGTATTTT. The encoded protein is CASSLTSGENTDTQYF.

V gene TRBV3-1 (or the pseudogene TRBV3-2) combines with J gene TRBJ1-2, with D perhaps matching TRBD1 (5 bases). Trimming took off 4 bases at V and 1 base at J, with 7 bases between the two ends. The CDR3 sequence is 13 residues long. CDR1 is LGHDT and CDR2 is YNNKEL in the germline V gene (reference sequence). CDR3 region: CASSPGGNYGYTF. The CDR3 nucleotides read TGTGCCAGCAGCCCCGGGGGTAACTATGGCTACACCTTC.